The clone carrying this T cell receptor (beta chain) was found a few times. The data were taken from a study of T cells of healthy individuals. TCRdb reprocessed the 5' RACE reads via MiXCR and lists one record per CDR3 protein. The sample lists about 96,000 distinct CDR3 sequences, around 17% occurring once. This clonotype was obtained from a human donor in good health.

The CDR3 DNA follows: TGTGCCAGCAGTTTAGTCACTAGCGGGAGGGATGAGCAGTTCTTC. It codes for CASSLVTSGRDEQFF. The V gene is TRBV27, the J gene TRBJ2-1; 13 bases are a match to TRBD2. CDR1 MNHEY and CDR2 SMNVEV come from the germline V gene (reference sequence). CDR3 length equals 15 residues. V was clipped by 2 bases and J by 8 bases; unmatched bases: 3.